This T cell receptor beta chain was documented in a study of blood T cell repertoires in COVID-19. Turning to the study itself: The analysed material was cDNA or gDNA that came from T cells, B-cell-depleted T cells, or PBMCs.

Germline-derived CDR1 and CDR2 are LNHDA and SQIVND (reference sequence). The CDR3 sequence is 13 residues long. The ends were cut back, 4 bases at V and 5 bases at J, with 8 bases in the middle. TCRdb's copy holds only in-frame clones and misses some; the assay was immunoSEQ multiplex PCR. Here the sample spans 250,000 or so clones, around 86% being singletons. This sequence originates from a woman aged 70 to 79 with active or convalescent COVID-19. The sequenced sample consisted of peripheral blood. The chain recombines TRBV19 with TRBJ1-4, with TRBD1 as a possible D gene (6 bases). The CDR3 sequence: CASSKTGNEKLFF. As DNA, the CDR3 is TGTGCCAGTAGTAAAACAGGGAATGAAAAACTGTTTTTT. Drawing the rest from reference TRBV19 and TRBJ1-4, the complete variable domain is DGGITQSPKYLFRKEGQNVTLSCEQNLNHDAMYWYRQDPGQGLRLIYYSQIVNDFQKGDIAEGYSVSREKKESFPLTVTSAQKNPTAFYLCASSKTGNEKLFFGSGTQLSVL.